This entry describes one T cell receptor (beta chain). Seattle's cohort entered during active infection and was followed longitudinally. The data derive from a study of blood T cell repertoires in COVID-19. On the study more broadly: Samples came from the United States, Italy and Spain, spanning acute and convalescent COVID-19. PBMCs, B-cell-depleted T cells, or T cells provided the cDNA or gDNA that made up the material.

V lost 3 bases, J lost 0 bases, and 5 bases lay in between. There are 13 residues in the CDR3. Germline V CDR1 and CDR2: SGHRS, YFSETQ. In the original workflow: Scientists estimated how many nucleated cells there were by amplifying reference gene primers. Generated by immunoSEQ multiplex PCR, the TCRdb table keeps only in-frame clones and is missing some. V, J and clone size were drawn from that table, and D and trimming were deduced from the DNA. The table records some 260,000 clones, 88% of them present only once. V and J are TRBV5-1 and TRBJ2-3, with D unclear. The TCR sequence derives from a woman aged 30 to 39 with COVID-19, enrolled during active disease. Sequences were obtained from peripheral blood. CDR3 amino acids: CASSWASTDTQYF. Here the CDR3 DNA reads TGCGCCAGCAGCTGGGCTAGCACAGATACGCAGTATTTT.